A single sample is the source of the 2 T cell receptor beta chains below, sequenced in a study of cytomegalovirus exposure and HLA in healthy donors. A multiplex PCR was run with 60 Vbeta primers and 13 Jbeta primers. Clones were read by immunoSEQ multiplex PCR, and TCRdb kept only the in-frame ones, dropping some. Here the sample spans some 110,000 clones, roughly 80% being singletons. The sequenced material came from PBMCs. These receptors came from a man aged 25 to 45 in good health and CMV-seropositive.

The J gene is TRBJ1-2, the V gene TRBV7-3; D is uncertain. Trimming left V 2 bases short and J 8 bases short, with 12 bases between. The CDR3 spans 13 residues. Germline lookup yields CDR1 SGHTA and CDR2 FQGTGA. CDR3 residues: CASSLVGSGGYTF. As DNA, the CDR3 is TGTGCCAGCAGCTTAGTAGGGTCGGGAGGCTACACCTTC.

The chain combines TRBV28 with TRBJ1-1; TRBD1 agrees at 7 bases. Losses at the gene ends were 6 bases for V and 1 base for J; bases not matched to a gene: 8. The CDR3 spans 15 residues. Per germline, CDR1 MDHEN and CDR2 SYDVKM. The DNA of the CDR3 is TGTGCCAGCAGCCTGACAGGGTTTGGGAACACTGAAGCTTTCTTT. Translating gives CASSLTGFGNTEAFF.